The 3 T cell receptor beta chains below all came from one sample that was sequenced in a study of blood T cell repertoires in COVID-19 (dated by TCRdb to about 2020). Libraries were made using the immunoSEQ multiplex PCR assay. TCRdb carries this immuneACCESS record with in-frame sequences only. Its versions omit some clonotypes, under half of them owing to an unresolved V gene in the studies checked, with the rest unexplained. Here the sample has some 300,000 clones; 70% to 90% occur a single time. Jointly, the top ten make up around 13% of the sample. The sequenced sample was peripheral blood. The receptors originated from a woman in her 70s with COVID-19, enrolled during active disease.

The rearrangement uses TRBV11-1 and TRBJ2-5; a weak D match, TRBD2 (6 bases). Germline V gene sequence: CDR1 SGHAT, CDR2 FQDESV (reference sequence). CDR3 length: 15 amino acids. V gave up 3 bases and J gave up 10 bases, with 21 bases separating them. CDR3 sequence: CASSFAGGTEEDQYF. DNA for the CDR3: TGTGCCAGCAGCTTCGCTGGCGGGACGGAAGAGGACCAGTACTTC. The complete variable domain, with remaining parts taken from reference TRBV11-1 and TRBJ2-5, reads EAEVAQSPRYKITEKSQAVAFWCDPISGHATLYWYRQILGQGPELLVQFQDESVVDDSQLPKDRFSAERLKGVDSTLKIQPAELGDSAMYLCASSFAGGTEEDQYFGPGTRLLVL.

The rearrangement uses TRBV7-2 and TRBJ2-5; 11 bases line up with TRBD2. The CDR3 has 16 residues. In germline, CDR1 is SGHTA, CDR2 FQGNSA. V lost 5 bases, J lost 5 bases, and 10 bases stayed unmatched. CDR3 coding DNA: TGTGCCAGCAGCCCCTCCCGACTAGCGGGGTGGGAGACCCAGTACTTC. Amino acids: CASSPSRLAGWETQYF. Full variable domain (outside the CDR3, taken from reference TRBV7-2 and TRBJ2-5): GAGVSQSPSNKVTEKGKDVELRCDPISGHTALYWYRQSLGQGLEFLIYFQGNSAPDKSGLPSDRFSAERTGGSVSTLTIQRTQQEDSAVYLCASSPSRLAGWETQYFGPGTRLLVL.

This clone was observed many times. This chain links TRBV6-5 with TRBJ2-5; 8 nucleotides agree with TRBD2. The germline CDR1 and CDR2 sequences are MNHEY and SVGAGI. The CDR3 is 16 residues long. V dropped 2 bases and J dropped 0; count of bases not matched to a gene: 5. CDR3 sequence (DNA): TGTGCCAGCAGTTACGGCGGGGGGACCTACCAAGAGACCCAGTACTTC. It specifies CASSYGGGTYQETQYF.